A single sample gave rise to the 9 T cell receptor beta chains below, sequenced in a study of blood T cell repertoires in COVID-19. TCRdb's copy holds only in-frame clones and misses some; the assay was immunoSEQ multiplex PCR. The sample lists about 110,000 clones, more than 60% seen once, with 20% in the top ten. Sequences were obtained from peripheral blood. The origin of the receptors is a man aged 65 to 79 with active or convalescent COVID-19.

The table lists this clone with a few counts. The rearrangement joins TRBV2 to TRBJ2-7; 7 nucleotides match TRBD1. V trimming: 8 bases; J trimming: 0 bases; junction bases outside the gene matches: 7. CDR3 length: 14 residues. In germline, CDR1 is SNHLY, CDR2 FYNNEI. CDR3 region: CASAKGQSSYEQYF. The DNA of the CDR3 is TGTGCCAGCGCAAAGGGACAGAGCTCCTACGAGCAGTACTTC.

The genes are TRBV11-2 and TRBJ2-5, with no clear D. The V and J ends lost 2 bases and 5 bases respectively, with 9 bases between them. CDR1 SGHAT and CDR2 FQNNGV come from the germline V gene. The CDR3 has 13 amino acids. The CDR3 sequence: CASSLLVRETQYF. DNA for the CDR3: TGTGCCAGCAGCTTACTAGTAAGGGAGACCCAGTACTTC. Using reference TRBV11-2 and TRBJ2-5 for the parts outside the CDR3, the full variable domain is EAGVAQSPRYKIIEKRQSVAFWCNPISGHATLYWYQQILGQGPKLLIQFQNNGVVDDSQLPKDRFSAERLKGVDSTLKIQPAKLEDSAVYLCASSLLVRETQYFGPGTRLLVL.

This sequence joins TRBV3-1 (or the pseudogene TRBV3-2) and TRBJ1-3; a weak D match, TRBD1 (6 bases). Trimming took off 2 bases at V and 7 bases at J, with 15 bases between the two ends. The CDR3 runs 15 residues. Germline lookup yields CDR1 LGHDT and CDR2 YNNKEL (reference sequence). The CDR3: CASSQNRVAGNTIYF. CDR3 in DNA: TGTGCCAGCAGCCAAAACAGGGTTGCGGGCAACACCATATATTTT.

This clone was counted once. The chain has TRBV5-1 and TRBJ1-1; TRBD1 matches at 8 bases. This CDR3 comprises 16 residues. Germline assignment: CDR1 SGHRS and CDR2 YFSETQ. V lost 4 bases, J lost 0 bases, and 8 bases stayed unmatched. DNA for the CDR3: TGCGCCAGCAGCAACCGACAGGGGCGGGTGAACACTGAAGCTTTCTTT. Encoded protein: CASSNRQGRVNTEAFF.

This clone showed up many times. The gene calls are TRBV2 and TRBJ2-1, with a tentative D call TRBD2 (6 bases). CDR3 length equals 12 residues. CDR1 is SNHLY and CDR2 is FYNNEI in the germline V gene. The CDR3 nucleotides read TGTGTCGGAGGGCAGAGATACAATGAGCAGTTCTTC. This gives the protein CVGGQRYNEQFF.

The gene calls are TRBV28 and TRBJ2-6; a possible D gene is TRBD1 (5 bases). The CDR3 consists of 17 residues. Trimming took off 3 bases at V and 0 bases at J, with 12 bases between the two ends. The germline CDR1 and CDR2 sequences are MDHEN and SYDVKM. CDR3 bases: TGTGCCAGCAGTTTGGCCGAAGGGGACTCTGGGGCCAACGTCCTGACTTTC. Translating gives CASSLAEGDSGANVLTF.

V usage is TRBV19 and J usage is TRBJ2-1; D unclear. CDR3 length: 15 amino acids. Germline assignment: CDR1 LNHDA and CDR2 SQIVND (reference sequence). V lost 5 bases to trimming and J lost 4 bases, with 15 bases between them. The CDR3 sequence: CASSRTDLSYNEQFF. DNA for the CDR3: TGTGCCAGTAGTCGCACAGACCTCTCTTACAATGAGCAGTTCTTC.

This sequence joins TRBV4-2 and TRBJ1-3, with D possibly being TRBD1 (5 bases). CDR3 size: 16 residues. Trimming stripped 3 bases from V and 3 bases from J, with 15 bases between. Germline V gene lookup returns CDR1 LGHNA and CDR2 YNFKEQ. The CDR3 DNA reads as TGTGCCAGCAGCCAGTGGACACAGGAACATGGAAACACCATATATTTT. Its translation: CASSQWTQEHGNTIYF.

The DNA of the CDR3 is TGTGCCAGCAGCCCCCGACAGGGAATCCCTTCACCCCTCCACTTT. As protein: CASSPRQGIPSPLHF. The V gene is TRBV9, the J gene TRBJ1-6, with 7 positions matching TRBD1. The CDR3 length is 15 residues. Germline V CDR1 and CDR2: SGDLS, YYNGEE. V gave up 4 bases and J gave up 9 bases; unmatched junction bases: 10.